This paragraph covers one TCR beta chain sequence. The antigen this receptor binds is unknown. Base quality data are lacking; no much larger clone is found one base away. This sample was taken from a study of blood T cell repertoires in COVID-19 (dated by TCRdb to between 2020 and 2021). Describing the broader study: The collaborator samples originated in the United States, Italy and Spain and spanned the acute and convalescent phases of COVID-19. Samples came from the ongoing ImmuneRACE study (first 160 participants) plus 1,254 subjects from 6 global collaborators. Subjects who had been exposed to COVID-19, were actively infected with it, or had recovered from it provided the deeply sampled blood TCRbeta repertoires that made up the dataset. The material from the prospective study consisted of cDNA or gDNA derived from T cells, B-cell-depleted T cells, or PBMCs. A freely available public database, intended as a resource for researchers studying the immune response to SARS-CoV-2, is where the repertoires were released. HLA class I and class II types, where available, came from metadata supplied by the sample provider rather than from assay-based typing. A de-identified subject ID, COVID-19 status, age in years and sex were almost always included in the sample metadata. On the study overall, not on this receptor specifically: The quantity of clinical and demographic metadata differed by source and by participant and was supplied without curation.

Participants in the prospective study were enrolled through a virtual design, were aged about 18 to 100 years, and lived in approximately 25 United States geographic areas. To assign participants to cohorts, the prospective study relied on clinical history that participants themselves reported in a screening survey and a study questionnaire. Recovered participants in ImmuneRACE Cohort 3 were defined as having two consecutive negative NP/OP PCR tests, clearance from a healthcare professional, or resolution of symptoms. In the prospective study, whole blood, serum and a nasopharyngeal or oropharyngeal swab were collected from each participant by mobile phlebotomists. Over a 2-month period, participants in the prospective study had the option of providing additional blood draws and questionnaires. Before DNA extraction, blood samples from the prospective study were shipped at room temperature or frozen.

TCRbeta CDR3 regions were amplified from genomic DNA by means of the immunoSEQ Assay, a bias-controlled multiplex PCR. The original pipeline was this. Within the assay, amplification of reference gene primers was used to estimate how many nucleated cells each sample contained. To quantify the absolute abundance of each unique TCRbeta CDR3 rearrangement, sequence reads were collapsed and filtered. Productive Simpson clonality was computed per sample as the square root of Simpson's diversity index over productive rearrangements. TCRdb took this table from immuneACCESS and kept in-frame rearrangements with V and J called. Such tables lack part of the clones; where checked against another copy, unresolved V genes explain under half of the gap, and the rest is unexplained. Clone size and V and J calls were adopted from that table, with D and trimming inferred from the DNA. The sample profile shows 400,000 to 450,000 clones; about 90% of them were found once. 0.6% of the sample lies in the top ten.

The CDR3 starts with the cysteine, ends with the phenylalanine, and has 17 residues. The CDR3 DNA has 51 bases and is translated from base 1. According to the germline V gene (reference sequence), CDR1 reads LGHDT and CDR2 reads YNNKEL. Trimming leaves V shorter by 4 bases and J shorter by 8 bases, with the junction holding 10 bases beyond the gene matches. The receptor comes from a man younger than 30 who had recovered from COVID-19. The V gene is TRBV3-1 (or the pseudogene TRBV3-2) and the J gene is TRBJ2-3, with TRBD2 matching 15 junction bases. Sequencing input: PBMCs or T cells enriched from blood (not recorded which). DNA sequence: TGTGCCAGCAGCCTCGGACTAGCGGGGGGGAAATCCAGTACGCAGTATTTT. It specifies CASSLGLAGGKSSTQYF.